This T cell receptor (beta chain) was captured by sequencing in a study of blood T cell repertoires in COVID-19. Study overall: Samples taken during acute and convalescent COVID-19 were collected in the United States, Italy and Spain. PBMCs, B-cell-depleted T cells, or T cells provided the cDNA or gDNA that made up the material.

The method was immunoSEQ multiplex PCR; TCRdb's version includes in-frame clones alone and lacks a portion of them. The sample consists of more than 400,000 clones, approximately 85% of them appearing once. The table lists this clone with a few counts. Germline V lookup: CDR1 MNHEY, CDR2 SMNVEV (reference sequence). The CDR3 runs to 16 residues. Germline trimming cut 4 bases from V and 5 bases from J; bases unmatched to any gene: 12. V and J are TRBV27 and TRBJ2-5; 8 nucleotides agree with TRBD1. The TCR originated in a human donor in a cohort sampled during active COVID-19. The sequencing sample was made of peripheral blood. CDR3 in DNA: TGTGCCAGCAGTTCCCGAGGGACAGGAGATTGGGAGACCCAGTACTTC. This encodes CASSSRGTGDWETQYF.